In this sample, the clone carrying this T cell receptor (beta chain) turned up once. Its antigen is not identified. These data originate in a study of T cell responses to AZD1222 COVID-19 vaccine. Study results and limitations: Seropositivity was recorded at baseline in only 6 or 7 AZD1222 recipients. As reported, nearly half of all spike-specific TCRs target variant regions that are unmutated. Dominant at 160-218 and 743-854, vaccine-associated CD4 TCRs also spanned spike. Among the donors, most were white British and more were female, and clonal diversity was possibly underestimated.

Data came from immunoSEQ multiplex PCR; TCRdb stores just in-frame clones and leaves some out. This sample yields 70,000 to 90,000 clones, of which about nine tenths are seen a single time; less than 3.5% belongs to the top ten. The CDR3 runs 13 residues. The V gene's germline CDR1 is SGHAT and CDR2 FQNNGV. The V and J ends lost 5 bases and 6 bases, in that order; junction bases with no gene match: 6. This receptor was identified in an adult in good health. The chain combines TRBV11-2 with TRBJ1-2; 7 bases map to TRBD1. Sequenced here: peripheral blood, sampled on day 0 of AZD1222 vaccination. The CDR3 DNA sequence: TGTGCCAGCAGCATTTCCAGGGGGGATGGCTACACCTTC. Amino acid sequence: CASSISRGDGYTF.